The 19 T cell receptor beta chains given below trace back to one sample, sequenced in a study of identifying expanded T cells in peripheral blood. The repertoire was sequenced with immunoSEQ multiplex PCR; TCRdb's copy has only in-frame clones and lacks some. The data show around 95,000 clones, about 87% seen once. The sequenced sample consisted of blood. The origin of the receptors is a person aged 18 to 75 in good health.

The chain is built from TRBV27 and TRBJ1-2; D ambiguous. Germline loops: CDR1 MNHEY, CDR2 SMNVEV (reference sequence). There are 13 residues in the CDR3. Deletions cut 5 bases from V and 2 bases from J, with 9 bases between. Here the CDR3 reads CASSVGPNYGYTF. The CDR3 DNA reads TGTGCCAGCAGTGTAGGCCCCAACTATGGCTACACCTTC.

CDR3 protein: CATSRDGTVGYEQYF. The CDR3 coding sequence is TGTGCCACCAGCAGAGATGGTACAGTAGGCTACGAGCAGTACTTC. The genes are TRBV15 and TRBJ2-7; D call uncertain. The CDR3 covers 15 residues. Germline V lookup: CDR1 LNHNV, CDR2 YYDKDF (reference sequence). V was clipped by 0 bases and J by 3 bases, with 12 bases between them. Together with reference TRBV15 and TRBJ2-7, the CDR3 gives the full variable domain: DAMVIQNPRYQVTQFGKPVTLSCSQTLNHNVMYWYQQKSSQAPKLLFHYYDKDFNNEADTPDNFQSRRPNTSFCFLDIRSPGLGDTAMYLCATSRDGTVGYEQYFGPGTRLTVT.

V usage is TRBV7-9 and J usage is TRBJ1-1; no definite D call. Trimming took 3 bases from V and 0 from J, leaving 8 bases between them. CDR1 and CDR2 from the germline V gene are SEHNR and FQNEAQ (reference sequence). The CDR3 loop spans 14 amino acids. CDR3 protein: CASSFEGMNTEAFF. The CDR3 DNA sequence: TGTGCCAGCAGCTTCGAGGGCATGAACACTGAAGCTTTCTTT. The variable domain in full, completed from reference TRBV7-9 and TRBJ1-1, reads DTGVSQNPRHKITKRGQNVTFRCDPISEHNRLYWYRQTLGQGPEFLTYFQNEAQLEKSRLLSDRFSAERPKGSFSTLEIQRTEQGDSAMYLCASSFEGMNTEAFFGQGTRLTVV.

On this clone: Other nucleotide sequences in the sample specify the same CDR3. The V and J genes are TRBV5-1 and TRBJ1-2; D might be TRBD1 (6 bases). The V and J ends lost 2 bases and 5 bases respectively, with 7 bases between them. The CDR3 is made up of 12 amino acids. From germline, CDR1 is SGHRS and CDR2 YFSETQ. CDR3 nucleotide sequence: TGCGCCAGCAGCTTAGGGGGGTATGGCTACACCTTC. Residues: CASSLGGYGYTF.

The gene calls are TRBV2 and TRBJ2-3; D is possibly TRBD1 (6 bases). V shed 8 bases and J shed 4 bases, with 13 bases lying between them. CDR3 length equals 13 residues. Germline values: CDR1 SNHLY, CDR2 FYNNEI. The CDR3 region is CASARGRSDTQYF. CDR3 bases: TGTGCCAGCGCCAGGGGTAGGTCAGATACGCAGTATTTT.

This rearrangement joins TRBV29-1 to TRBJ1-2; TRBD1 matches 7 bases. The CDR3 extends over 12 amino acids. Per germline, CDR1 SQVTM and CDR2 ANQGSEA. The junction had 8 bases not matched to a gene; V was cut back by 7 bases and J by 6 bases. The CDR3 is CSASGTEDGYTF. The CDR3 nucleotides are TGCAGCGCCTCCGGGACAGAGGATGGCTACACCTTC.

The chain's CDR3 is CASSLKQGGQPQHF. CDR3 DNA sequence: TGTGCCAGCAGCTTAAAACAGGGAGGTCAGCCCCAGCATTTT. The genes are TRBV7-8 and TRBJ1-5; TRBD1 might be the D (6 bases). CDR1 and CDR2 from the germline V gene are SGHVS and FQNEAQ. V gave up 2 bases and J gave up 6 bases, with 11 bases separating them. The CDR3 contains 14 residues.

The V gene is TRBV18, the J gene TRBJ2-7; D is perhaps TRBD2 (5 bases). V lost 1 base to trimming and J lost 7 bases, with 5 bases between them. This CDR3 is built from 11 residues. The V gene's germline CDR1 is KGHSH and CDR2 LQKENI. Here the CDR3 reads CASSPREEQYF. As DNA, the CDR3 is TGTGCCAGCTCACCACGGGAGGAGCAGTACTTC.

V is TRBV10-3 and J is TRBJ1-1; TRBD1 agrees at 7 bases. This CDR3 spans 13 amino acids. Germline V gene sequence: CDR1 ENHRY, CDR2 SYGVKD. The V gene end was trimmed by 6 bases and the J gene end by 1 base; junction bases not matched to a gene: 2. The CDR3 DNA sequence: TGTGCCATCAGCGACAGGGAGAACACTGAAGCTTTCTTT. Protein sequence: CAISDRENTEAFF.

This rearrangement joins TRBV10-3 to TRBJ2-5; tentatively, D is TRBD1 or TRBD2 (5 bases each). The CDR3 runs 14 residues. Germline-derived CDR1 and CDR2 are ENHRY and SYGVKD. Trimming left V 1 base short and J 5 bases short, with 11 bases between. The CDR3 here is CAISEWDVGETQYF. DNA for the CDR3: TGTGCCATCAGTGAGTGGGACGTGGGGGAGACCCAGTACTTC.

The V call is TRBV6-1, the J call TRBJ2-4; 11 nucleotides agree with TRBD1. The CDR3 length is 14 residues. From germline, CDR1 is MNHNS and CDR2 SASEGT. Trimming cost V 5 bases and J 6 bases; bases outside gene matches: 3. Here the CDR3 reads CASSRDRGRNIQYF. The CDR3 coding sequence is TGTGCCAGCAGTCGGGACAGGGGGAGAAACATTCAGTACTTC.

The chain has TRBV5-3 and TRBJ1-1; D gene uncertain. TRBV5-3 falls under the ORF class, with uncertain function. This CDR3 has 12 residues. Trimming shortened V by 0 bases and J by 6 bases, and 6 bases separated the two germline ends. The CDR3 sequence is CARSLARAEAFF. CDR3 sequence (DNA): TGTGCCAGAAGCTTGGCAAGGGCTGAAGCTTTCTTT.

The chain combines TRBV5-5 with TRBJ2-5; TRBD1 matches 10 bases. V shed 1 base, J shed 4 bases, and the junction held 16 bases outside the gene matches. Looked up from germline, CDR1 is SGHKS and CDR2 is YYEKEE (reference sequence). CDR3 length: 19 residues. CDR3 DNA sequence: TGTGCCAGCAGCTTGCGTTCGACAGGGGGCGCGTCTTGGCGAGAGACCCAGTACTTC. Translation: CASSLRSTGGASWRETQYF.

V usage is TRBV27 and J usage is TRBJ1-6; 7 bases are a match to TRBD1. The germline CDR1 and CDR2 sequences are MNHEY and SMNVEV (reference sequence). The CDR3 covers 13 residues. Trimming at V came to 6 bases and at J to 10 bases, leaving 6 bases not matched to a gene. The CDR3 is CASRRQGPSPLHF. CDR3 DNA: TGTGCCAGCAGAAGACAGGGTCCATCACCCCTCCACTTT.

The chain links TRBV18 to TRBJ1-2; D not certain. This CDR3 spans 12 amino acids. V lost 0 bases, J lost 4 bases, and 3 bases lay in between. Germline V CDR1 and CDR2: KGHSH, LQKENI. The CDR3 region is CASSPPSYGYTF. CDR3 coding DNA: TGTGCCAGCTCACCACCCAGCTATGGCTACACCTTC.

The rearrangement joins TRBV11-3 to TRBJ2-1; no clear D gene. The CDR3 extends over 14 amino acids. Per germline, CDR1 SGHNT and CDR2 YENEEA. Trimming stripped 5 bases from V and 0 bases from J, with 8 bases between. This CDR3 is CASSRVSSYNEQFF. The CDR3 DNA reads TGTGCCAGCAGCCGGGTGAGCTCCTACAATGAGCAGTTCTTC.

The chain links TRBV9 to TRBJ1-2; the match to TRBD1 covers 7 bases. The CDR3 runs 15 residues. V shed 0 bases and J 4 bases; nucleotides not matched to a gene: 6. Germline V lookup: CDR1 SGDLS, CDR2 YYNGEE. DNA for the CDR3: TGTGCCAGCAGCGTAGGACAGGGAAGAGGCTATGGCTACACCTTC. It translates to CASSVGQGRGYGYTF.

This sequence joins TRBV29-1 and TRBJ2-7; 8 nucleotides align to TRBD1. Per the germline V gene, CDR1 is SQVTM and CDR2 is ANQGSEA. The CDR3 length is 14 residues. The V and J ends lost 4 bases and 0 bases, in that order; junction bases with no gene match: 5. For the CDR3, the DNA is TGCAGCGTTGCCGGGACAGGCGACTCCTACGAGCAGTACTTC. It yields the protein CSVAGTGDSYEQYF.

The chain joins TRBV6-4 to TRBJ1-5, with TRBD1 identical over 7 bases. From germline, CDR1 is MRHNA and CDR2 SNTAGT. This CDR3 spans 14 amino acids. The V gene end was trimmed by 6 bases and the J gene end by 5 bases; junction bases not matched to a gene: 7. The CDR3 DNA is TGTGCCAGCAGACGACAGGGAATCGATCAGCCCCAGCATTTT. Protein sequence: CASRRQGIDQPQHF.